This T cell receptor beta chain was retrieved from a study of early T cells in non-severe SARS-CoV-2 infection. MiXCR was run by TCRdb on the 5' RACE reads, yielding one entry per CDR3 protein. The sample contains fewer than 35,000 distinct CDR3 sequences, over 6.5% of which appear only once. This clonotype was seen many times. Germline V gene data show CDR1 as SGHRS and CDR2 as YFSETQ. This CDR3 spans 15 amino acids. V shed 3 bases and J shed 4 bases, with 16 bases lying between them. Specimen: whole blood. The TCR sequence derives from an adult who was a healthcare worker with PCR-confirmed SARS-CoV-2 infection or an uninfected control (not recorded which). This chain uses TRBV5-1 with TRBJ1-2, with D unclear. CDR3 loop: CASSSKGTTLYGYTF. The DNA of the CDR3 is TGCGCCAGCAGCTCCAAGGGCACTACCCTCTATGGCTACACCTTC.